The 14 T cell receptor beta chains given below trace back to one sample, sequenced in a study of identical twins. TCRdb used MiXCR to reprocess the 5' RACE reads, holding one entry per CDR3 protein. The sample lists some 1,600,000 distinct CDR3 sequences, about 32% occurring once. Sequences were obtained from cord blood. The origin of the receptors is a newborn girl in good health.

The sample holds a few counts of this clonotype. The chain combines TRBV9 with TRBJ2-3; D is ambiguous. CDR3 length: 15 residues. Germline V lookup: CDR1 SGDLS, CDR2 YYNGEE. V lost 1 base, J lost 0 bases, and 9 bases lay in between. CDR3 bases: TGTGCCAGCAGCGTACGTGGCTTTAGCACAGATACGCAGTATTTT. It specifies CASSVRGFSTDTQYF.

This chain uses TRBV5-1 with TRBJ2-3; TRBD2 matches at 9 bases. Germline V lookup: CDR1 SGHRS, CDR2 YFSETQ. CDR3 length: 17 residues. V shed 1 base, J shed 2 bases, and the junction held 8 bases outside the gene matches. The CDR3 DNA is TGCGCCAGCAGCTTGCTGTGGGGACTAGCTCCCACAGATACGCAGTATTTT. Translated, it gives CASSLLWGLAPTDTQYF.

This clonotype was counted between two and nine times. The V gene is TRBV7-2, the J gene TRBJ2-5; no definite D call. V gave up 3 bases and J gave up 2 bases, with 19 bases separating them. The CDR3 spans 17 residues. Germline V gene sequence: CDR1 SGHTA, CDR2 FQGNSA. For the CDR3, the DNA is TGTGCCAGCAGCTTGCCCTGGGCTAGTGCCCTTCAAGAGACCCAGTACTTC. Translated, it gives CASSLPWASALQETQYF.

Comments on this clonotype: An end of the junction differs from the germline gene, which may be a read error. This sequence joins TRBV4-1 and TRBJ1-1; tentatively, D is TRBD1 (6 bases). This CDR3 comprises 14 residues. The V gene's germline CDR1 is MGHRA and CDR2 YSYEKL. The CDR3 DNA reads as TGCGCCGGCAGCCAAGTCGAAGGGGGCACTGAAGCTTTCTTT. Its translation: CAGSQVEGGTEAFF.

The J gene is TRBJ1-4, the V gene TRBV25-1; 8 bases are a match to TRBD1. The CDR3 spans 17 residues. The V and J ends lost 5 bases and 3 bases, in that order; junction bases with no gene match: 11. Germline CDR1 and CDR2: MGHDK and SYGVNS. This CDR3 reads CASSPSSGTGPNEKLFF. In nucleotides, the CDR3 is TGTGCCAGCAGTCCTTCATCCGGGACAGGTCCTAATGAAAAACTGTTTTTT.

The CDR3 DNA reads TGCAGTGCTAGAGCAACCAGCCCTTTCACAGATACGCAGTATTTT. It encodes CSARATSPFTDTQYF. The chain employs TRBV20-1 and TRBJ2-3; no clear D. The CDR3 sequence is 15 residues long. Germline CDR1 DFQATT, CDR2 SNEGSKA (reference sequence). V lost 1 base, J lost 2 bases, and 13 bases lay in between.

Comment on this clonotype: Relative to the germline gene, one junction end is altered; a read error may explain this. The chain recombines TRBV24-1 with TRBJ2-3, with a weak D call TRBD2 (5 bases). The CDR3 totals 12 residues. Germline V gives CDR1 KGHDR, CDR2 SFDVKD. Written as DNA, the CDR3 is TGTGCCACCACGAGCCGGGAAGATACACAGTATTTT. It yields the protein CATTSREDTQYF.

In its sample, this clonotype was seen a few times. V and J are TRBV20-1 and TRBJ2-1, with D maybe TRBD1 (6 bases). Germline loops: CDR1 DFQATT, CDR2 SNEGSKA (reference sequence). V dropped 5 bases and J dropped 2 bases, with 10 bases sitting between them. CDR3 size: 13 residues. The chain's CDR3 is CSAPRDTYNEQFF. In DNA, the CDR3 is TGCAGTGCTCCCCGGGACACCTACAATGAGCAGTTCTTC.

This clonotype was found once. The chain employs TRBV19 and TRBJ1-1; no firm D call. CDR1 and CDR2 (germline): LNHDA, SQIVND (reference sequence). With 2 bases removed from V and 0 bases from J, the gap between germline ends came to 10 bases. This CDR3 spans 15 amino acids. CDR3 amino acids: CASSILTVMNTEAFF. In DNA form, the CDR3 reads TGTGCCAGTAGTATACTGACCGTTATGAACACTGAAGCTTTCTTT.

Regarding this clonotype: The junction and the germline gene differ at one end; a read error may be behind it. V gene TRBV7-9 combines with J gene TRBJ1-1; D gene ambiguous. This CDR3 comprises 13 residues. Germline lookup yields CDR1 SEHNR and CDR2 FQNEAQ (reference sequence). The CDR3 protein is CTSSETHNTEAFF. As DNA, the CDR3 is TGTACCAGCAGCGAAACACATAACACTGAAGCTTTCTTT.

This clonotype has just a few counts. The chain couples TRBV10-3 to TRBJ1-1; tentatively, D is TRBD1 (5 bases). There are 13 residues in the CDR3. Deletions cut 0 bases from V and 8 bases from J, with 10 bases between. CDR1 and CDR2 from the germline V gene are ENHRY and SYGVKD. CDR3 coding DNA: TGTGCCATCAGTGAGTCGACCGGGGACGAAGCTTTCTTT. Residues: CAISESTGDEAFF.

The gene calls are TRBV20-1 and TRBJ2-1, with 10 bases lining up with TRBD2. Germline assignment: CDR1 DFQATT and CDR2 SNEGSKA (reference sequence). CDR3 length: 15 residues. Trimming cost V 6 bases and J 1 base; bases outside gene matches: 6. In DNA form, the CDR3 reads TGCAGTGCCTTTAGCGGGAGGAATTCCTACAATGAGCAGTTCTTC. It is translated as CSAFSGRNSYNEQFF.

The genes are TRBV3-1 and TRBJ2-1, with D uncertain. Per germline, CDR1 LGHDT and CDR2 YNNKEL (reference sequence). Trimming cost V 8 bases and J 9 bases, with 11 bases left between them. The CDR3 runs to 11 residues. The CDR3 loop is CASGLVFEQFF. CDR3 DNA: TGTGCCAGCGGCTTGGTTTTTGAGCAGTTCTTC.

This clonotype has a count of ten or more. The chain combines TRBV28 with TRBJ2-7; 9 nucleotides line up with TRBD1. The CDR3 has 14 residues. The germline V gene encodes CDR1 MDHEN and CDR2 SYDVKM. V was clipped by 6 bases and J by 3 bases; unmatched bases: 6. CDR3 in amino acids: CASRAGTGHYEQYF. The CDR3, as DNA: TGTGCCAGCAGAGCCGGGACAGGGCACTACGAGCAGTACTTC.